The sequence of this T cell receptor (beta chain) was determined in a study of T cells after yellow fever vaccination. Study at large: Some fractions had low cell numbers, and these were prepared with SMART-Seq v4 Ultra Low Input.

This clonotype was found many times. Broader study findings: Subsequent booster samples again held most clones from primary vaccination (roughly 96% CD4, just under 90% CD8).

In making TCR cDNA, 5'RACE template switching added a universal primer site and UMIs to it. Using its own MiXCR run on the 5' RACE reads, TCRdb lists one record per CDR3 protein. The sample shows around 47,000 distinct CDR3 sequences, roughly 6.4% of them seen only once. This receptor was taken from a man aged 25 to 40 who received the YFV17D yellow fever vaccine. The sequencing here drew on CD8+ T cells not binding an NS4B(214-222) dextramer, sorted from PBMCs, taken 45 days after the yellow fever booster vaccination.

Here the CDR3 DNA reads TGCGCCAGCAGCTTGGGACTAGCGGTGGATGAGCAGTTCTTC. Its translation: CASSLGLAVDEQFF. The chain is built from TRBV5-1 and TRBJ2-1; 9 bases line up with TRBD2. The CDR3 totals 14 residues. V lost 0 bases and J lost 8; bases outside the gene matches: 3. Germline loops: CDR1 SGHRS, CDR2 YFSETQ. Full variable domain (missing parts from reference TRBV5-1 and TRBJ2-1): KAGVTQTPRYLIKTRGQQVTLSCSPISGHRSVSWYQQTPGQGLQFLFEYFSETQRNKGNFPGRFSGRQFSNSRSEMNVSTLELGDSALYLCASSLGLAVDEQFFGPGTRLTVL.